The clone carrying this T cell receptor beta chain was observed a few times. The antigen is undetermined. The sample is drawn from a study of beta chain features in type 1 diabetes. Overall study results and limits: The study found moderately but significantly shorter TCRB CDR3s in all four CD4+ subsets of Type 1 diabetes patients.

What was sequenced were expressed TCRB transcripts, since all of the isolated RNA had been reverse transcribed. TCRdb keeps only in-frame clones here, not all; method: immunoSEQ multiplex PCR. The table has about 120,000 clones, about 18% seen once. The trim removed 7 bases at V and 6 bases at J, leaving 5 bases unmatched. Looked up from germline, CDR1 is SQVTM and CDR2 is ANQGSEA. This CDR3 has 13 amino acids. The sequence was obtained from a young man with type 1 diabetes. This sequence joins TRBV29-1 and TRBJ2-1; the match to TRBD2 covers 11 bases. Sequences were obtained from central memory CD4+ T cells from blood. Written as DNA, the CDR3 is TGCAGCGGTAGGGGACTAGCGGCCAATGAGCAGTTCTTC. This codes for CSGRGLAANEQFF.